This T cell receptor (beta chain) was identified in a study of early T cells in non-severe SARS-CoV-2 infection. The sample holds a few counts of this clonotype. Individual cDNA molecules each received unique molecular identifiers attached to them. TCRdb ran MiXCR on the 5' RACE reads and lists one entry per CDR3 protein. Of around 76,000 distinct CDR3 sequences listed, about 14% are singletons. The sample in question was whole blood, obtained at baseline. This clonotype originated in an adult who was a healthcare worker with PCR-confirmed SARS-CoV-2 infection or an uninfected control (not recorded which).

CDR3 protein: CASSWQADQPQHF. DNA for the CDR3: TGCGCCAGCAGCTGGCAGGCTGATCAGCCCCAGCATTTT. The J gene is TRBJ1-5, the V gene TRBV4-1; no clear D gene. The V and J ends lost 5 bases and 5 bases respectively, with 10 bases between them. Germline CDR1 is MGHRA and CDR2 is YSYEKL. The CDR3 extends over 13 amino acids.